The next 5 T cell receptor beta chains were all read from a single sample in a study of B cell selection in AIRE deficiency. Data came from immunoSEQ multiplex PCR; TCRdb stores just in-frame clones and leaves some out. The sample consists of about 25,000 clones, around 95% of them appearing once. The sorted conventional CD4 T cells were gated as CD4+CD127+. Sequencing input: CD4+CD127+ conventional T cells sorted from PBMCs. The source of these receptors is a human donor in good health.

V is TRBV6-1 and J is TRBJ1-4, with D possibly TRBD1 on 5 matching bases. The V end was cut by 2 bases, the J end by 5 bases, with 9 bases between. The CDR3 runs to 14 residues. Per germline, CDR1 MNHNS and CDR2 SASEGT. CDR3 sequence reads: CASSERGGNEKLFF. DNA for the CDR3: TGTGCCAGCAGTGAACGGGGGGGGAATGAAAAACTGTTTTTT.

Regarding this clone: The junction and the germline gene differ at one end; a read error may be behind it. This chain connects TRBV5-1 to TRBJ1-1, with D perhaps TRBD1 (6 bases). CDR3 length: 15 residues. From germline, CDR1 is SGHRS and CDR2 YFSETQ. Written as DNA, the CDR3 is TGCGCCAGCAGTTTGGGGATCCGGGACACCTCTGAAGCTTTCTTT. Residues: CASSLGIRDTSEAFF.

The V call is TRBV10-3, the J call TRBJ1-4; TRBD1 matches 12 bases. This CDR3 is 20 amino acids long. Germline V CDR1 and CDR2: ENHRY, SYGVKD. V was clipped by 5 bases and J by 3 bases; unmatched bases: 16. CDR3 sequence reads: CAISPAPGQGAKDSNEKLFF. The CDR3, as DNA: TGTGCCATCAGTCCCGCACCGGGACAGGGGGCAAAAGACTCTAATGAAAAACTGTTTTTT.

The chain recombines TRBV18 with TRBJ2-1, with 11 bases fitting TRBD2. Unmatched junction bases numbered 3, after V lost 6 bases and J lost 2 bases. Germline CDR1 reads KGHSH; CDR2 reads LQKENI. The CDR3 extends over 15 amino acids. The chain's CDR3 is CASSRTSGPYNEQFF. CDR3 coding DNA: TGTGCCAGCTCCCGGACTAGCGGGCCCTACAATGAGCAGTTCTTC.

The table lists this clone with a few counts. The V gene is TRBV5-6, the J gene TRBJ2-3; tentatively, D is TRBD1 (7 bases). CDR1 SGHDT and CDR2 YYEEEE come from the germline V gene. V shed 0 bases and J shed 3 bases, with 17 bases lying between them. CDR3 size: 17 residues. The CDR3 DNA reads TGTGCCAGCAGCTTGGGGAGGGGGCGAGAGGTTACAGATACGCAGTATTTT. Translating gives CASSLGRGREVTDTQYF.